This TCR beta chain was identified in a study of T cells in Graves' hyperthyroidism and ophthalmopathy. Overall study results and limits: A model of 13 V-J features distinguished ophthalmopathy from stable hyperthyroidism. Most thyroid clonotypes expanded above 0.001 appeared in blood too. The model foresaw ophthalmopathy a median about 6.1 months prior to onset.

TCR beta CDR3 sequences were amplified from RNA transcripts. Carried out on the TCR CDR3, a first-round RT-PCR used the HTBI primer set. Via MiXCR, TCRdb re-called the multiplex PCR reads, giving one row per CDR3 protein. This table holds hundreds of thousands of distinct CDR3 sequences, just under 20% found once. With 1 base removed from V and 0 bases from J, the gap between germline ends came to 14 bases. The CDR3 totals 16 residues. The germline CDR1 and CDR2 sequences are SGHRS and YFSETQ. It was uncontrolled infection, other autoimmune disease, pregnancy or lactation that excluded patients. The sample holds many counts of this clonotype. Its cognate antigen is unknown.

This chain uses TRBV5-1 with TRBJ2-7; D possibly matches TRBD1 or TRBD2 (5 bases each). Sequencing input: blood. The receptor was derived from a man aged 40-49 years with Graves' ophthalmopathy. The CDR3 coding sequence is TGCGCCAGCAGCTTGTGGGGACGGACGGACTCCTACGAGCAGTACTTC. Translation: CASSLWGRTDSYEQYF.